This T cell receptor beta chain originates from a study of blood T cells in healthy people across ages (dated by TCRdb to between 2014 and 2017). Regarding the complete study: In model experiments, roughly one uniquely barcoded TCR beta cDNA molecule per two T cells was captured by template switching. The study measured age-related changes in TCR beta repertoire diversity using deep sequencing normalized with unique cDNA molecular identifiers. The donors were divided into four age groups: young (average around 17 years), middle-aged (roughly 40), aged (about 60) and long-lived (around 87). Donors of different ages were randomly distributed across sequencing lanes to avoid experimental bias. Two additional independent replicas of 1 million unique cDNA reads from the same blood draw were analyzed for two donors (one aged 18 to 29 and one aged 80 or older).

Of note for this clonotype: Its specific antigen is unknown. No base qualities exist here, and no much larger clone lies one base off it.

The donors were roughly 40 Caucasian individuals from Russia, aged roughly 6 to 100 years, who were systemically healthy. Each donor gave around 9.8 milliliters of peripheral blood, collected into EDTA-treated Vacutainer tubes. PBMCs were isolated by Ficoll-Paque density-gradient centrifugation, with at least 6 million obtained per sample. Total RNA was extracted from PBMCs with Trizol reagent, with at least 5 micrograms obtained per sample. Naive CD45RAhigh/CD27high T cell percentages were measured by flow cytometry on a PBMC aliquot from every donor. Results the study describes overall, beyond this receptor: Because profiling used bulk unsorted PBMCs, naive and antigen-experienced compartments could not be compared conclusively. A strong correlation was found between observed TCR beta diversity and the percentage of naive T cells measured by flow cytometry. Estimates of total diversity from one million sequenced T cells were regarded as lower bounds and underestimates. Compared with the aged group, more naive CD4+ T cells, fewer expanded clones and increased TCR diversity were shown by the long-lived group, suggesting age selection. Observed TCR beta diversity per million T cells fell roughly linearly with age, and a significant reduction was already apparent by age around 40. Because donor CMV infection status was unknown, age-related changes in expanded clonotypes were potentially confounded.

The trim is 8 bases for V and 5 bases for J, with a gap of 12 bases between the germline ends. From the cysteine up to the phenylalanine, the CDR3 has a length of 13 residues. Only the CDR3 DNA is retained, 39 bases long and in frame from the first base. The germline V gene supplies CDR1 WSHSY and CDR2 SAAADI. Receptor amplification or capture employed 5' RACE. Sequencing was carried out with an Illumina HiSeq 2500. A second roughly 7 to 12 cycle PCR used a sample-barcoded 5' primer and a J-beta primer mix. Each TCR beta cDNA molecule received a unique molecular identifier from a template-switch 5' adaptor carrying 12 random nucleotides. Each sample yielded at least 2.5 million CDR3-containing paired-end reads. First-strand cDNA synthesis was performed from all RNA using the Mint cDNA synthesis kit, with priming by a TRBC-specific oligonucleotide. All cDNA was treated with uracil-DNA glycosylase and then went through a first 18-cycle PCR with the universal primers M1SS and BC2_uni_R. The authors processed their data as follows. Each sample was normalized by randomly selecting 1 million high-quality reads, each carrying a distinct molecular identifier. Reads sharing molecular identifiers were discarded rather than binned into consensus sequences. MiTCR, with a Q25 quality threshold and the strictest error-elimination algorithm, was used for CDR3 identification, clonotype clustering and error correction. Lower-bound total TCR beta diversity was estimated with a nonparametric unseen species model using Euler transformation. Using fastp trimming at Q25 and MiXCR clonotype assembly, TCRdb reanalyzed the public sequencing data and kept in-frame beta chains. Rows merge per CDR3 protein into single entries with the most common DNA and genes. The V and J calls, along with clone size, are taken from TCRdb and not from the paper's own processing. Recorded for this sample are approximately 1,000,000 distinct CDR3 sequences; more than 30% of them occurred a single time. Together, the top ten hold about an eighth of the sample.

Recombination connected TRBV10-2 to TRBJ1-4, with the D gene not confidently named. The sequenced material came from blood. This receptor was obtained from a man aged 18 to 30 in good health. DNA sequence: TGCGCCAGCGGCCCCGGGAGGAATGAAAAACTGTTTTTT. This gives the protein CASGPGRNEKLFF.